This section outlines one T cell receptor (beta chain) sequence together with its context. Its antigen target is currently unknown. No base qualities exist here, and no much larger clone lies one base off it. The goal of deep resolution MiSeq sequencing was a depth between 1 in 1 million and 1 in 200,000 T cells, and coverage averaged 10x per clonotype. The immunoSEQ hsTCRB Kit was used to generate the TCR beta libraries. The published analysis was carried out like this. Data were analyzed with ImmunoSEQ Data Assistant and ImmunoSEQ Analyzer, with V, D and J genes assigned per IMGT definitions. Clonality, which ranges from 0 to 1, was calculated as one minus the normalized Shannon entropy of productive rearrangement frequencies. Public clonotype analysis was restricted to overrepresented clonotypes comprising at least 0.05% of each patient's repertoire. Repertoires from roughly 13 age-matched healthy donors in immuneACCESS were used as clonality controls. Sourced from immuneACCESS, this table was stored by TCRdb with only in-frame sequences that have V and J called. A share of the clones is absent; for the studies checked, an unresolved V gene accounts for under half, and the remainder has no known explanation. The DNA gave D and trimming, while V, J and clone size come from that table. This sample lists around 60,000 clones; approximately 62% were detected once. Jointly, the top ten make up about 14% of the sample.

V trim: 5 bases; J trim: 4 bases; unmatched bases: 5. CDR1 SGHAT and CDR2 FQNNGV were looked up in the germline V gene. Counted from cysteine to phenylalanine, this CDR3 has 15 amino acids. CDR3 DNA is the only sequence kept; it has 45 bases, read in frame from the first base. What this sample's time point label stands for: 12 to 13 months on ibrutinib. For TCR beta library preparation, roughly 2 micrograms of genomic DNA was extracted from cryopreserved PBMCs. Longitudinal blood samples from CLL patients receiving ibrutinib monotherapy were subjected to high-throughput TCR beta sequencing. The patients took part in an open-label, single-center phase 2 trial of ibrutinib monotherapy. The sample belongs to a study of cytotoxic CD8 clonotypes in ibrutinib-treated CLL (dated by TCRdb to the early 2020s). Describing the broader study: In this cohort, around 15 patients were treatment-naive and some 10 were relapsed/refractory, while fewer than 18 had unmutated IGHV. Responses were partial in 24 patients and complete in 2; after median roughly 69 months follow-up, about 14 stayed in remission and roughly twelve progressed. Response samples were taken after a median of 12 months on treatment, ranging from about 6 to 40 months. Samples averaged approximately 260,000 productive templates and more than 85,000 productive rearrangements. Of the 70 to 100 people in the trial, around 25 had longitudinal samples available. Cryopreserved peripheral blood mononuclear cells were collected before treatment, at response, and at either disease progression or sustained remission. Patients were still on ibrutinib when every remission and progressive disease sample was collected. Paper-wide results and their limitations: Sustained-remission and progressing patients did not have matched sampling times, and lymph node repertoires were not examined. An increase in clonality was observed at ibrutinib response, with clonality remaining stable during sustained remission and falling back toward baseline at progression. Public clonotypes were rare and either shrank or stayed stable during treatment, and the rise in clonality at ibrutinib response reflected expansion of private clonotypes. Baseline clonality was found to be higher than that of age-matched healthy donors and was strongly correlated with circulating CD8+ T-cell counts.

The TCR originated in a human donor with chronic lymphocytic leukemia. The rearrangement joined TRBV11-2 to TRBJ2-6, with TRBD1 identical over 7 junction bases. Sequenced material: PBMCs, taken after 12 months of ibrutinib treatment. The DNA sequence is as follows: TGTGCCAGCAGCCCACAGGGGTGGGGGGCCAACGTCCTGACTTTC. Its translation reads: CASSPQGWGANVLTF.